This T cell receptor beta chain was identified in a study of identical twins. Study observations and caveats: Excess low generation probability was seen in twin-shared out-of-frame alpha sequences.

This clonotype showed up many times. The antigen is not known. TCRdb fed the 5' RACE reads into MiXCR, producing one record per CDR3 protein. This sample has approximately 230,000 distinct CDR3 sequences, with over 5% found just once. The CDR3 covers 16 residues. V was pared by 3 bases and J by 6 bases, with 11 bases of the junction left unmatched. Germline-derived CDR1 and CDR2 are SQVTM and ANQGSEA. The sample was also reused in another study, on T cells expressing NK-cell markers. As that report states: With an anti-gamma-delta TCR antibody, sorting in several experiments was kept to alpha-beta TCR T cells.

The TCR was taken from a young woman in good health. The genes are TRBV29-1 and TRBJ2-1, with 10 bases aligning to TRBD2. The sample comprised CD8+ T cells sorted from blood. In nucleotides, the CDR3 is TGCAGCGTTGATAGGGCACGCAGCGGGGGGGTCAATGAGCAGTTCTTC. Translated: CSVDRARSGGVNEQFF.